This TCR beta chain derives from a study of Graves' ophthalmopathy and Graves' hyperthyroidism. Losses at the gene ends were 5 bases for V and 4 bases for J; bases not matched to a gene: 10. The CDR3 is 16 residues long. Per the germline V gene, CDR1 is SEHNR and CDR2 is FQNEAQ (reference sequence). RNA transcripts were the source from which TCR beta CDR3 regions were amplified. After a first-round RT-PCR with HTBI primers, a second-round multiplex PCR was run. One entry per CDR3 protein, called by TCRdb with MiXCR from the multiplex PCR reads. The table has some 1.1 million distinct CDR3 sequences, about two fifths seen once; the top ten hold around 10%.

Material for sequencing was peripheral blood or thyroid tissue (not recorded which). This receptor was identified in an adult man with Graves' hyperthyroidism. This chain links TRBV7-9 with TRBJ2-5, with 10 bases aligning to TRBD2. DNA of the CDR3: TGTGCCAGCAGCCCTCTACTAGCGGGGAGGGCAGAGACCCAGTACTTC. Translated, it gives CASSPLLAGRAETQYF.